This entry concerns a single T cell receptor beta chain. Time point in this sample: persistent/refractory GD, antithyroid drugs over 5 years with positive TRAb. Making the TCR library involved RNA that had been extracted from PBMCs. The source of the sample is a study of regulatory T cells in long-lasting Graves disease. Investigators prepared the TCR beta libraries by applying iRepertoire HTBI primers and Arm-PCR of CDR3 regions. MiXCR, run by TCRdb on the multiplex PCR reads, gives a single entry per CDR3 protein. The sample consists of about 660,000 distinct CDR3 sequences, about 30% of them appearing once. The sequence came from a female donor with Graves disease. Sequenced here: peripheral blood mononuclear cells (PBMCs), sampled when the disease was refractory, from a patient treated with antithyroid drugs.

CDR3 in amino acids: CASSYSGHSGNTIYF. CDR3 coding DNA: TGTGCCAGCAGTTACTCTGGTCACTCTGGAAACACCATATATTTT. The chain employs TRBV6-5 and TRBJ1-3; D is ambiguous. Trimming removed 0 bases at V and 0 bases at J, with 6 bases between. Germline CDR1 MNHEY, CDR2 SVGAGI. The CDR3 length is 15 residues.